This T cell receptor (beta chain) comes out of a study of Ad26.COV2.S vaccination and SARS-CoV-2 variants. Study summary: Ad26.COV2.S shots went into the muscle once or twice, 56 days apart. Findings and limits, study-wide: Vaccine recipients surpassed placebo recipients in spike-specific TCR breadth. Following vaccination, spike-specific CD8+ and CD4+ T cell responses reportedly exhibited substantial breadth.

A remark on this clone: Antigen specificity is unknown.

The CDR3 length is 14 residues. Deletions cut 1 base from V and 6 bases from J, with 12 bases between. CDR1 is SGHRS, CDR2 YFSETQ, per germline. Specified treatment: roughly 20 received Ad26.COV2.S at low or high dose, single or two shots; about 5 received placebo; per-sample allocation not given. The investigators took samples on day 63 after the first vaccine or placebo injection. The table came from immunoSEQ multiplex PCR; TCRdb's copy has only in-frame clones and leaves some out. The data hold 350,000 to 450,000 clones, with about 92% observed a single time. The sample in question was peripheral blood, obtained in a trial of Ad26.COV2.S vaccine versus placebo. The J gene is TRBJ2-3, the V gene TRBV5-1; a possible D gene is TRBD2 (5 bases). This TCR came from a person aged 18-65 years who received the Ad26.COV2.S COVID-19 vaccine or a placebo. CDR3 DNA sequence: TGCGCCAGCAGCTTGACAACGGGATGGGATACGCAGTATTTT. It translates to CASSLTTGWDTQYF.